These 15 T cell receptor beta chains were sequenced from one sample in a study of cytomegalovirus exposure and HLA in healthy donors. Both 60 Vbeta primers and 13 Jbeta primers went into the PCR. Method: immunoSEQ multiplex PCR; TCRdb's copy keeps in-frame clones and lacks some. The sample yields some 100,000 clones, roughly 80% seen once. The specimen sequenced was PBMCs. These receptors originate from a female donor in good health and CMV-seronegative.

This chain joins TRBV19 and TRBJ2-4; perhaps TRBD2 as D (6 bases). The CDR3 totals 13 residues. Trimming cost V 5 bases and J 8 bases, with 13 bases left between them. CDR1 is LNHDA, CDR2 SQIVND, per germline (reference sequence). The CDR3: CASSLRRVDIQYF. The DNA for the CDR3 is TGTGCCAGTAGTCTTAGGAGGGTCGACATTCAGTACTTC.

Points on this clone: The junction differs from germline at one of its ends, possibly a read error. The rearrangement joins TRBV7-9 to TRBJ2-7, with D possibly being TRBD1 (6 bases). The germline CDR1 and CDR2 sequences are SEHNR and FQNEAQ (reference sequence). The CDR3 is 13 residues long. CDR3 sequence: CSSSLGQLYEQYF. The CDR3 nucleotides read TGTTCCAGCAGCTTAGGACAGCTCTACGAGCAGTACTTC.

For this clone: An end of the junction differs from the germline gene, which may be a read error. The chain couples TRBV7-7 to TRBJ1-5; no clear D. Looked up from germline, CDR1 is SSHAT and CDR2 is FNYEAQ (reference sequence). This CDR3 has 13 amino acids. CDR3 bases: TGTGCTAGCAGCTTACCAGGTCTCCAGCCCCAGCATTTT. It specifies CASSLPGLQPQHF.

The chain carries TRBV21-1 and TRBJ2-3; TRBD2 is the table's D call, not checked against the DNA. TRBV21-1 is annotated as a pseudogene. CDR3 length: 15 residues. Written as DNA, the CDR3 is TGTGCCAGCAGCAAAACTAGCGGGGGGGTAGATACGCAGTATTTT. Translated, it gives CASSKTSGGVDTQYF.

The V call is TRBV18, the J call TRBJ1-2; D not certain. Germline CDR1 KGHSH, CDR2 LQKENI. V was cut by 2 bases and J by 2 bases, with 6 bases left in between. CDR3 length: 13 residues. This CDR3 is CASSPSGNYGYTF. CDR3 in DNA: TGTGCCAGCTCACCATCGGGGAACTATGGCTACACCTTC.

The chain is built from TRBV29-1 and TRBJ2-3, with D perhaps TRBD2 (5 bases). V lost 7 bases to trimming and J lost 1 base, with 21 bases between them. CDR1 is SQVTM, CDR2 ANQGSEA, per germline. The CDR3 spans 16 residues. This chain's CDR3 is CSGWLASPLRTDTQYF. The CDR3, as DNA: TGCAGCGGCTGGCTAGCCTCCCCCCTCCGCACAGATACGCAGTATTTT.

V usage is TRBV7-6 and J usage is TRBJ2-1; weak D call: TRBD2 (7 bases). V was shortened by 7 bases and J by 8 bases, with 24 bases between the two germline ends. Germline-derived CDR1 and CDR2 are SGHVS and FNYEAQ. The CDR3 runs to 16 residues. The CDR3 here is CASTSGSRGGGHEQFF. In nucleotides, the CDR3 is TGTGCCAGCACCTCGGGATCGAGGGGCGGGGGCCATGAGCAGTTCTTC.

The chain joins TRBV28 to TRBJ1-2; tentatively, D is TRBD1 (6 bases). V lost 6 bases and J lost 5, with 22 bases in between. This CDR3 contains 16 residues. Germline V gene data show CDR1 as MDHEN and CDR2 as SYDVKM. The CDR3 nucleotides are TGTGCCAGCAGCCTAGGGGCAGGGGAAGTTGGGTATGGCTACACCTTC. Translated, it gives CASSLGAGEVGYGYTF.

This chain uses TRBV5-5 with TRBJ2-2; 7 nucleotides match TRBD1. The junction had 2 bases not matched to a gene; V was cut back by 2 bases and J by 1 base. This CDR3 has 15 amino acids. CDR1 SGHKS and CDR2 YYEKEE come from the germline V gene (reference sequence). The CDR3 protein is CASSFRTGNTGELFF. The CDR3 DNA reads as TGTGCCAGCAGCTTTCGGACAGGGAACACCGGGGAGCTGTTTTTT.

The CDR3 protein is CASSPSGGRTDTQYF. In DNA, the CDR3 is TGTGCCAGCAGCCCGAGCGGGGGGAGGACAGATACGCAGTATTTT. V gene TRBV9 combines with J gene TRBJ2-3; TRBD2 agrees at 9 bases. The germline V gene encodes CDR1 SGDLS and CDR2 YYNGEE. The CDR3 contains 15 residues. V shed 4 bases, J shed 3 bases, and the junction held 6 bases outside the gene matches.

This chain links TRBV7-6 with TRBJ1-6; 7 bases align to TRBD1. The germline V gene encodes CDR1 SGHVS and CDR2 FNYEAQ. V was pared by 6 bases and J by 8 bases, with 4 bases of the junction left unmatched. CDR3 length: 13 amino acids. CDR3 residues: CASSVTGDSPLHF. CDR3 nucleotide sequence: TGTGCCAGCAGTGTAACAGGGGATTCACCCCTCCACTTT.

The chain recombines TRBV7-2 with TRBJ2-6; D gene unclear. V lost 1 base and J 0 bases, leaving 10 bases between the germline ends. The length of the CDR3 is 17 residues. Germline lookup yields CDR1 SGHTA and CDR2 FQGNSA. The CDR3 sequence: CASSLVSQLSGANVLTF. CDR3 sequence (DNA): TGTGCCAGCAGCTTAGTGAGTCAACTCTCTGGGGCCAACGTCCTGACTTTC.

The rearrangement joins TRBV7-8 to TRBJ2-2; D might be TRBD1 (6 bases). V shed 5 bases and J shed 1 base, with 17 bases lying between them. Germline V CDR1 and CDR2: SGHVS, FQNEAQ. This CDR3 spans 17 amino acids. CDR3 in DNA: TGTGCCAGCAGCCTTAAACAGGGTCATAGGAACACCGGGGAGCTGTTTTTT. This codes for CASSLKQGHRNTGELFF.

The V and J genes are TRBV27 and TRBJ1-2; D may be TRBD1 (5 bases). V was pared by 5 bases and J by 2 bases, with 21 bases between. The CDR3 length is 17 residues. The germline CDR1 and CDR2 sequences are MNHEY and SMNVEV (reference sequence). This CDR3 reads CASSPYPGGGTNYGYTF. The CDR3, as DNA: TGTGCCAGCAGTCCCTACCCTGGTGGCGGGACCAACTATGGCTACACCTTC.

V usage is TRBV29-1 and J usage is TRBJ2-7, with a tentative D call TRBD2 (5 bases). The CDR3 consists of 14 residues. Germline CDR1 is SQVTM and CDR2 is ANQGSEA. Trimming shortened V by 8 bases and J by 5 bases, and 22 bases separated the two germline ends. Here the CDR3 reads CSPWTSGIRNEQYF. The CDR3 DNA reads as TGCAGCCCCTGGACCTCGGGGATTAGGAACGAGCAGTACTTC.